These 26 T cell receptor beta chains share one sample of origin, sequenced in a study of blood T cell repertoires in COVID-19. Profiling relied on immunoSEQ multiplex PCR, and the TCRdb table lists in-frame clones only, not all of them. The top ten hold roughly 28% of the sample, which has about 140,000 clones, about 91% seen once. The sample taken for sequencing was peripheral blood. All receptors come from a human donor in a cohort sampled during active COVID-19.

The rearrangement uses TRBV21-1 and TRBJ2-3; no DNA check was done on the table's D call, TRBD2. TRBV21-1 is a pseudogene segment. There are 20 residues in the CDR3. The CDR3 DNA follows: TGTGCCAGCAGCAAAGACCCCCGCGGATTAGCGGGGGGCCCCACAGATACGCAGTATTTT. Protein product: CASSKDPRGLAGGPTDTQYF.

The rearrangement links TRBV19 to TRBJ1-1, with 7 positions matching TRBD1. Germline V gene data show CDR1 as LNHDA and CDR2 as SQIVND (reference sequence). This CDR3 has 15 residues. V lost 4 bases, J lost 0 bases, and 5 bases stayed unmatched. The CDR3 is CASSTPGQLNTEAFF. The CDR3, as DNA: TGTGCCAGTAGTACCCCGGGACAGCTGAACACTGAAGCTTTCTTT. Full variable domain (outside the CDR3, taken from reference TRBV19 and TRBJ1-1): DGGITQSPKYLFRKEGQNVTLSCEQNLNHDAMYWYRQDPGQGLRLIYYSQIVNDFQKGDIAEGYSVSREKKESFPLTVTSAQKNPTAFYLCASSTPGQLNTEAFFGQGTRLTVV.

The chain employs TRBV3-1 (or the pseudogene TRBV3-2) and TRBJ1-2; 8 positions match TRBD1. CDR3 size: 20 residues. V lost 0 bases to trimming and J lost 3 bases; unmatched junction nucleotides: 18. Germline V gene sequence: CDR1 LGHDT, CDR2 YNNKEL (reference sequence). The CDR3 sequence: CASSQDPGRGREHPHYGYTF. As DNA, the CDR3 is TGTGCCAGCAGCCAAGATCCCGGCAGGGGGCGCGAACACCCCCACTATGGCTACACCTTC.

This chain connects TRBV2 to TRBJ1-5; maybe TRBD1 (5 bases). The V gene's germline CDR1 is SNHLY and CDR2 FYNNEI. The CDR3 has 16 amino acids. The V and J ends lost 6 bases and 4 bases respectively, with 19 bases between them. In DNA form, the CDR3 reads TGTGCCAGCAGGAAAGGGGAGGGAGGGGTGAATCAGCCCCAGCATTTT. It codes for CASRKGEGGVNQPQHF.

The chain uses TRBV19 and TRBJ2-6, with TRBD1 matching over 8 bases. CDR3 length: 19 residues. Germline trimming cut 6 bases from V and 0 bases from J; bases unmatched to any gene: 13. Germline lookup yields CDR1 LNHDA and CDR2 SQIVND (reference sequence). For the CDR3, the DNA is TGTGCCAGTAGCACTTCCGGGACAGGACTACTCTCTGGGGCCAACGTCCTGACTTTC. It codes for CASSTSGTGLLSGANVLTF.

This chain links TRBV20-1 with TRBJ1-5, with 9 bases matching TRBD1. Losses at the gene ends were 5 bases for V and 7 bases for J; bases not matched to a gene: 0. The CDR3 has 11 residues. Germline V gene data show CDR1 as DFQATT and CDR2 as SNEGSKA (reference sequence). CDR3 nucleotides: TGCAGTGCTGGGACAGGGCAGCCCCAGCATTTT. This translates into CSAGTGQPQHF.

As DNA, the CDR3 is TGTGCCACCAGCAACCCCCGGGTCGGAACCGGGGAGCTGTTTTTT. Amino acids: CATSNPRVGTGELFF. This chain uses TRBV15 with TRBJ2-2; D uncertain. Germline V gives CDR1 LNHNV, CDR2 YYDKDF (reference sequence). This CDR3 has 15 residues. Trimming took 4 bases from V and 5 from J, leaving 14 bases between them.

The chain carries TRBV7-9 and TRBJ2-7; maybe TRBD2 (7 bases). Trimming took 0 bases from V and 6 from J, leaving 12 bases between them. CDR3 length: 14 residues. Germline V CDR1 and CDR2: SEHNR, FQNEAQ (reference sequence). CDR3 nucleotides: TGTGCCAGCAGCTTAGCGGGGGGGGGCCCCGAGCAGTACTTC. Its translation is CASSLAGGGPEQYF.

Note on this clone: One junction end disagrees with the germline gene, perhaps due to a read error. The V and J genes are TRBV11-1 and TRBJ2-3, with D perhaps matching TRBD1 (6 bases). The CDR3 extends over 15 amino acids. Germline values: CDR1 SGHAT, CDR2 FQDESV (reference sequence). CDR3 residues: CASSDDRDLARGNLF. CDR3 DNA: TGTGCCAGCAGCGACGACCGGGACCTCGCGAGGGGGAATCTTTTT.

V and J are TRBV7-3 and TRBJ1-3, with D possibly being TRBD1 (5 bases). Trimming cost V 2 bases and J 7 bases, with 15 bases left between them. There are 15 residues in the CDR3. CDR1 is SGHTA, CDR2 FQGTGA, per germline. In nucleotides, the CDR3 is TGTGCCAGCAGCTTATCAGGCGACCCAGGGAACACCATATATTTT. Translation gives CASSLSGDPGNTIYF.

The CDR3 DNA reads TGTGCCAGCAGCTTCGGGGGGAGGACTGAAGCTTTCTTT. Encoded protein: CASSFGGRTEAFF. The chain is built from TRBV7-2 and TRBJ1-1; D perhaps matches TRBD1 (5 bases). Germline CDR1 is SGHTA and CDR2 is FQGNSA. This CDR3 spans 13 amino acids. V lost 3 bases, J lost 5 bases, and 10 bases lay in between.

Details on this clone: The junction and the germline gene differ at one end; a read error may be behind it. The chain links TRBV25-1 to TRBJ2-3, with TRBD2 matching 8 bases. Germline loops: CDR1 MGHDK, CDR2 SYGVNS. The CDR3 totals 17 residues. This chain's CDR3 is CASRESINRGGTDTQYF. DNA of the CDR3: TGTGCCAGCAGGGAATCCATTAACCGGGGGGGAACAGATACGCAGTATTTT.

The chain combines TRBV6-5 with TRBJ1-2, with 8 positions matching TRBD1. The CDR3 loop spans 13 amino acids. Germline V lookup: CDR1 MNHEY, CDR2 SVGAGI. V shed 10 bases and J 6 bases; nucleotides not matched to a gene: 10. The CDR3 DNA is TGTGCCACTACCGACAGGGGAGTGGATGGCTACACCTTC. Translation: CATTDRGVDGYTF.

This chain uses TRBV7-2 with TRBJ2-5; the D gene is possibly TRBD2 (6 bases). Germline CDR1 reads SGHTA; CDR2 reads FQGNSA. Trimming pared 1 base from V and 4 bases from J, leaving 13 bases between. This CDR3 has 15 amino acids. CDR3 sequence: CASSLVGRETETQYF. In nucleotides, the CDR3 is TGTGCCAGCAGCTTAGTCGGGAGAGAGACAGAGACCCAGTACTTC.

The chain has TRBV19 and TRBJ2-4; perhaps TRBD1 as D (5 bases). V lost 5 bases and J 8 bases, leaving 16 bases between the germline ends. Germline V gives CDR1 LNHDA, CDR2 SQIVND (reference sequence). There are 14 residues in the CDR3. As DNA, the CDR3 is TGTGCCAGTAGTGATGCAGGGCTTTGGGACATTCAGTACTTC. This gives the protein CASSDAGLWDIQYF.

V usage is TRBV29-1 and J usage is TRBJ2-1; tentatively, D is TRBD2 (6 bases). V was trimmed by 5 bases and J by 0 bases, leaving 14 bases between them. The CDR3 is made up of 15 amino acids. Germline lookup yields CDR1 SQVTM and CDR2 ANQGSEA. The CDR3 DNA follows: TGCAGCGTTCAAAGGTGGCGGGACTCCTACAATGAGCAGTTCTTC. This sequence encodes CSVQRWRDSYNEQFF.

This clone occurred once. The CDR3 reads CASSPASGTDTQYF. In DNA, the CDR3 is TGTGCCAGCTCACCAGCTAGTGGCACAGATACGCAGTATTTT. The J gene is TRBJ2-3, the V gene TRBV18; D is unresolved. In germline, CDR1 is KGHSH, CDR2 LQKENI. V dropped 2 bases and J dropped 1 base, with 7 bases sitting between them. The CDR3 consists of 14 residues.

The CDR3 DNA reads as TGCGCCAGCAGCCAAGGGACAGGGGGCAAATACGAGCAGTACTTC. Translated, it gives CASSQGTGGKYEQYF. This rearrangement joins TRBV4-3 to TRBJ2-7; 11 positions match TRBD1. Germline assignment: CDR1 LGHNA and CDR2 YSLEER. The CDR3 covers 15 residues. V gave up 1 base and J gave up 4 bases; unmatched junction bases: 3.

The CDR3 nucleotides are TGCGCCAGCAGCCCTGGGCCAGGGGGCTCCCTTTATGGCTACACCTTC. Translated: CASSPGPGGSLYGYTF. V usage is TRBV4-1 and J usage is TRBJ1-2; TRBD1 matches at 8 bases. V shed 4 bases, J shed 5 bases, and the junction held 12 bases outside the gene matches. CDR3 length: 16 amino acids. Per the germline V gene, CDR1 is MGHRA and CDR2 is YSYEKL.

There are a few counts of this clone. CDR3 nucleotides: TGTGCCAGAAGCTTGTATCGTCGGATAGCCCAAGAGACCCAGTACTTC. Translated: CARSLYRRIAQETQYF. The rearrangement links TRBV5-3 to TRBJ2-5, with D hard to call. TRBV5-3 belongs to the ORF category, with a function that is uncertain. The V gene lost 1 base and the J gene lost 1 base, with 14 bases spanning the gap. The CDR3 sequence is 16 residues long.

The chain joins TRBV5-1 to TRBJ2-1; 7 positions match TRBD2. The CDR3 spans 13 residues. Germline CDR1 is SGHRS and CDR2 is YFSETQ. V was clipped by 4 bases and J by 5 bases; unmatched bases: 3. CDR3 protein: CASSTGTNNEQFF. The CDR3 region has the DNA TGCGCCAGCAGCACCGGGACTAACAATGAGCAGTTCTTC.

For the CDR3, the DNA is TGTGCCAGCAGCCCTAGGCGGGGGGGCAATGAGCAGTTCTTC. It encodes CASSPRRGGNEQFF. This sequence joins TRBV27 and TRBJ2-1; the match to TRBD2 covers 9 bases. The V gene end was trimmed by 6 bases and the J gene end by 6 bases; junction bases not matched to a gene: 6. The CDR3 is 14 residues long. The germline V gene has CDR1 MNHEY and CDR2 SMNVEV (reference sequence).

The chain links TRBV5-4 to TRBJ1-4, with D tentatively TRBD1 (5 bases). The germline V gene has CDR1 SGHNT and CDR2 YYREEE (reference sequence). V was pared by 0 bases and J by 5 bases, with 17 bases between. This CDR3 is 17 amino acids long. The CDR3 sequence: CASSLVKGAGHNEKLFF. CDR3 sequence (DNA): TGTGCCAGCAGCTTGGTAAAAGGGGCAGGGCACAATGAAAAACTGTTTTTT.

The rearrangement uses TRBV5-1 and TRBJ1-2; the D is unclear. There are 14 residues in the CDR3. The ends were cut back, 0 bases at V and 6 bases at J, with 12 bases in the middle. Germline-derived CDR1 and CDR2 are SGHRS and YFSETQ. CDR3 DNA: TGCGCCAGCAGCTTGGTCAGTGTGATTAATGGCTACACCTTC. Its translation: CASSLVSVINGYTF.

V gene TRBV9 combines with J gene TRBJ2-2; perhaps TRBD1 as D (6 bases). This CDR3 region has 14 residues. Germline lookup yields CDR1 SGDLS and CDR2 YYNGEE. The V end lost 2 bases, the J end lost 5 bases, and 10 bases lay between the germline ends. The CDR3 reads CASSVGTGTGELFF. CDR3 coding DNA: TGTGCCAGCAGCGTCGGAACAGGGACCGGGGAGCTGTTTTTT.

J is TRBJ1-6 and V is TRBV19, with TRBD1 identical over 8 bases. Trimming removed 5 bases from V and 9 bases from J; junction bases left unmatched: 9. The germline V gene encodes CDR1 LNHDA and CDR2 SQIVND (reference sequence). There are 15 residues in the CDR3. Here the CDR3 reads CASSRYTGGTSPLHF. The CDR3, as DNA: TGTGCCAGTAGTCGCTATACAGGGGGGACTTCACCCCTCCACTTT.